This TCR beta chain stems from a study of T-cell memory formation after mild COVID-19. Trimming shortened V by 6 bases and J by 4 bases, and 22 bases separated the two germline ends. In germline, CDR1 is SNHLY, CDR2 FYNNEI. The CDR3 loop spans 16 amino acids. TCRdb re-called the 5' RACE reads through MiXCR, storing one row per CDR3 protein. Seen here are roughly 110,000 distinct CDR3 sequences, about a fifth observed once, and the top ten hold 40% to 50%. Findings of the study overall: Clonal second-wave expansions that peaked on day 37 had unconfirmed SARS-CoV-2 specificity. The pre-infection memory compartment contained some responding clones, suggesting cross-reactive memory joined.

Note on this clonotype: Antigen: not known.

The source is a man younger than 30 who had mild COVID-19 (a few samples of this study predate the infection). Cell type and time point are not known. The chain recombines TRBV2 with TRBJ2-7; a possible D gene is TRBD1 (6 bases). Sequencing used PBMCs or a T cell subset sorted from them (not recorded which). Here the CDR3 DNA reads TGTGCCAGCAGATCCCGCCTGAGGCAGGGGATTTACGAGCAGTACTTC. Residues: CASRSRLRQGIYEQYF.